What follows describes a single TCR beta chain. What it binds is unknown. V was cut by 1 base and J by 2 bases, with 8 bases left in between. Germline-derived CDR1 and CDR2 are SEHNR and FQNEAQ (reference sequence). The CDR3 runs 14 residues. The data derive from a study of cytomegalovirus exposure and HLA in healthy donors. Study conclusions and caveats: Fewer N-insertions (relative to the approximately 670-donor mean) were reportedly seen in an Asian-associated ancestry cluster in a later analysis. A previous analysis found most TCR beta V segments productive roughly 87% or roughly 30% of the time.

PCR involved 60 Vbeta and 13 Jbeta primers. The protocol was immunoSEQ multiplex PCR, while the TCRdb copy is restricted to in-frame clones and leaves out a portion. The data contain fewer than 90,000 clones, around 76% of them singletons. The chain has TRBV7-9 and TRBJ1-1; D is undetermined. The receptor comes from a young man in good health and CMV-seropositive. Sequenced material: PBMCs. The DNA for the CDR3 is TGTGCCAGCAGCTTAGGCAGGCCAAACACTGAAGCTTTCTTT. It encodes CASSLGRPNTEAFF.